This T cell receptor (beta chain) was captured in a study of cytomegalovirus exposure and HLA in healthy donors. Study findings and constraints: Several of the most significant clusters appeared linked to common viral pathogens, based on a later analysis. HLA allele associations emerged for roughly 17,000 TCR beta sequences in a later analysis, at 0.05 false discovery rate.

The PCR made use of 60 Vbeta and 13 Jbeta primers. Sequencing used immunoSEQ multiplex PCR; TCRdb keeps in-frame clones, though not all of them. The profile shows approximately 79,000 clones, around four fifths of them singletons. A note on this clone: Its specificity is unknown.

The CDR3 totals 15 residues. V lost 0 bases to trimming and J lost 6 bases, with 12 bases between them. Germline CDR1 and CDR2: MNHEY and SVGAGI. The receptor comes from a boy between 10 and 17 years old in good health and CMV-seronegative. The J gene is TRBJ2-1, the V gene TRBV6-5, with D uncertain. Source material: PBMCs. The DNA for the CDR3 is TGTGCCAGCAGTTACTCAGCCGGGTTTGGCAATGAGCAGTTCTTC. It translates to CASSYSAGFGNEQFF.